Listed below are T cell receptor beta chains from one sample, sequenced in a study of response to subunit inactivated influenza vaccine. TCRdb re-derived calls from the RT-PCR reads in MiXCR, one entry per CDR3 protein. Of 550,000 to 600,000 distinct CDR3 sequences listed, approximately 12% are singletons. Specimen: PBMCs from blood, collected on the day of vaccination. These receptors all come from a man aged 45-60 years who received an inactivated influenza vaccine. Both conserved end residues are part of each CDR3. Fields, in order: D gene, J gene, V gene, clone size, CDR3 protein, CDR3 DNA. D genes are given only for firm matches. For some rows the clone size is stated as once, few or many, or as a class when expanded; others skip it.

D: TRBD1
J: TRBJ2-3
V: TRBV29-1
size: -
CDR3: CSVANGQGRADTQYF
DNA: TGCAGCGTTGCAAATGGACAGGGACGCGCAGATACGCAGTATTTT

D: -
J: TRBJ2-3
V: TRBV7-2
size: -
CDR3: CASSLGSSGLSTDTQYF
DNA: TGTGCCAGCAGCTTAGGGTCCAGCGGGCTGAGCACAGATACGCAGTATTTT

D: TRBD1
J: TRBJ2-3
V: TRBV11-1
size: -
CDR3: CASSLVLLRTGVTDTQYF
DNA: TGTGCCAGCAGCTTAGTGTTGTTGAGGACAGGGGTCACAGATACGCAGTATTTT

D: -
J: TRBJ1-6
V: TRBV6-5
size: -
CDR3: CASSYFGEIYNSPLHF
DNA: TGTGCCAGCAGTTATTTTGGGGAGATCTATAATTCACCCCTCCACTTT

D: -
J: TRBJ2-1
V: TRBV4-3
size: few
CDR3: CASSKARTDYPYNEQFF
DNA: TGCGCCAGCAGCAAAGCCCGGACCGATTACCCTTACAATGAGCAGTTCTTC

D: -
J: TRBJ2-1
V: TRBV12-3/TRBV12-4
size: -
CDR3: CASSFWRDSYNEQFF
DNA: TGTGCCAGCAGTTTTTGGCGGGACTCCTACAATGAGCAGTTCTTC

D: -
J: TRBJ2-3
V: TRBV7-2
size: -
CDR3: CASSLVGTRRTDTQYF
DNA: TGTGCCAGCAGCTTAGTCGGGACTCGACGCACAGATACGCAGTATTTT

D: -
J: TRBJ2-7
V: TRBV7-8
size: many
CDR3: CASSLADFYEQYF
DNA: TGTGCCAGCAGCTTAGCCGACTTCTACGAGCAGTACTTC

D: TRBD1
J: TRBJ2-2
V: TRBV20-1
size: few
CDR3: CSAGTGGNTGELFF
DNA: TGCAGTGCGGGGACAGGGGGTAACACCGGGGAGCTGTTTTTT

D: -
J: TRBJ2-1
V: TRBV29-1
size: -
CDR3: CSAERAFGNEQFF
DNA: TGCAGCGCCGAACGGGCCTTTGGGAATGAGCAGTTCTTC

D: -
J: TRBJ2-3
V: TRBV7-7
size: many
CDR3: CASSLAGGDFDTQYF
DNA: TGTGCTAGCAGCTTAGCAGGAGGTGATTTCGATACGCAGTATTTT

D: -
J: TRBJ2-2
V: TRBV3-1
size: many
CDR3: CASSQLDAGELFF
DNA: TGTGCCAGCAGCCAATTAGATGCCGGGGAGCTGTTTTTT

D: -
J: TRBJ2-2
V: TRBV6-5
size: few
CDR3: CASSYSITMNTGELFF
DNA: TGTGCCAGCAGTTACTCGATTACGATGAACACCGGGGAGCTGTTTTTT

D: -
J: TRBJ2-1
V: TRBV5-1
size: few
CDR3: CASSLGQVPYNEQFF
DNA: TGCGCCAGCAGCCTCGGGCAGGTACCCTACAATGAGCAGTTCTTC

D: -
J: TRBJ1-2
V: TRBV7-2
size: -
CDR3: CASSLLSMAGYGYTF
DNA: TGTGCCAGCAGCTTACTGAGTATGGCGGGCTATGGCTACACCTTC

D: TRBD1
J: TRBJ2-7
V: TRBV29-1
size: -
CDR3: CSVEATGGRPYEQYF
DNA: TGCAGCGTTGAAGCCACAGGGGGAAGACCCTACGAGCAGTACTTC

D: TRBD1
J: TRBJ2-7
V: TRBV4-3
size: few
CDR3: CASSQRTGGEQYF
DNA: TGCGCCAGCAGCCAAAGGACAGGGGGCGAGCAGTACTTC

D: TRBD2
J: TRBJ2-3
V: TRBV20-1
size: few
CDR3: CSARSPGTSGRTDTQYF
DNA: TGCAGTGCTAGATCTCCCGGGACTAGCGGGAGGACAGATACGCAGTATTTT

D: -
J: TRBJ2-5
V: TRBV29-1
size: few
CDR3: CSVGGQNTQETQYF
DNA: TGCAGCGTTGGCGGACAGAACACCCAAGAGACCCAGTACTTC

D: -
J: TRBJ2-1
V: TRBV29-1
size: few
CDR3: CSVVRSGSSYNEQFF
DNA: TGCAGCGTTGTACGCTCTGGGAGCTCCTACAATGAGCAGTTCTTC

D: TRBD2
J: TRBJ2-5
V: TRBV6-2/TRBV6-3
size: -
CDR3: CASSYGAGGLQETQYF
DNA: TGTGCCAGCAGTTACGGAGCGGGAGGACTCCAGGAGACCCAGTACTTC

D: -
J: TRBJ2-3
V: TRBV20-1
size: few
CDR3: CSARSGLGTDTQYF
DNA: TGCAGTGCTAGATCGGGACTCGGCACAGATACGCAGTATTTT

D: TRBD1
J: TRBJ2-5
V: TRBV24-1
size: -
CDR3: CATSDRTGRETQYF
DNA: TGTGCCACCTCTGACCGGACAGGGAGAGAGACCCAGTACTTC

D: -
J: TRBJ1-3
V: TRBV7-9
size: few
CDR3: CASSSVASSGNTIYF
DNA: TGTGCCAGCAGCTCCGTCGCTAGCTCTGGAAACACCATATATTTT

D: -
J: TRBJ1-4
V: TRBV20-1
size: few
CDR3: CSAAGVETGPEKLFF
DNA: TGCAGTGCGGCAGGAGTGGAGACAGGACCTGAAAAACTGTTTTTT

D: -
J: TRBJ2-1
V: TRBV6-1
size: few
CDR3: CASSDTDVDLFF
DNA: TGTGCCAGCAGTGATACCGACGTCGATCTGTTCTTC

D: -
J: TRBJ2-3
V: TRBV7-2
size: few
CDR3: CVCAAQIGTDTQYF
DNA: TGTGTCTGCGCGGCCCAAATTGGCACAGATACGCAGTATTTT

D: -
J: TRBJ1-3
V: TRBV19
size: few
CDR3: CASTGYSGNTIYF
DNA: TGTGCCAGTACGGGGTACTCTGGAAACACCATATATTTT

D: -
J: TRBJ2-2
V: TRBV12-3/TRBV12-4
size: -
CDR3: CASRLSKSNGELFF
DNA: TGTGCCAGCAGACTATCAAAATCCAACGGGGAGCTGTTTTTT

D: TRBD2
J: TRBJ2-1
V: TRBV6-5
size: -
CDR3: CASSLFSGTSGNNEQFF
DNA: TGTGCCAGCAGCTTATTTTCCGGGACTAGCGGAAACAATGAGCAGTTCTTC

D: TRBD2
J: TRBJ2-1
V: TRBV7-2
size: few
CDR3: CASSLASRVAGYNEQFF
DNA: TGTGCCAGCAGCTTAGCGTCAAGGGTAGCGGGGTACAATGAGCAGTTCTTC

D: -
J: TRBJ2-5
V: TRBV5-1
size: few
CDR3: CASSLAPGPQETQYF
DNA: TGCGCCAGCAGCTTGGCACCGGGGCCTCAAGAGACCCAGTACTTC

D: -
J: TRBJ1-2
V: TRBV12-3/TRBV12-4
size: -
CDR3: CASSLERTVGYTF
DNA: TGTGCCAGCAGTTTAGAACGGACAGTTGGCTACACCTTC

D: TRBD1
J: TRBJ2-1
V: TRBV4-2
size: few
CDR3: CASSLTGASSYNEQFF
DNA: TGTGCCAGCAGCCTAACAGGGGCAAGCTCCTACAATGAGCAGTTCTTC

D: -
J: TRBJ2-1
V: TRBV7-2
size: -
CDR3: CASSPTVASNNEQFF
DNA: TGTGCCAGCAGCCCCACCGTGGCCTCCAACAATGAGCAGTTCTTC

D: TRBD2
J: TRBJ2-5
V: TRBV7-2
size: few
CDR3: CASSFSGRTKTQYF
DNA: TGTGCCAGCAGCTTTAGCGGGAGGACAAAGACCCAGTACTTC

D: -
J: TRBJ2-1
V: TRBV7-2
size: -
CDR3: CASSLAGTTNYNEQFF
DNA: TGTGCCAGCAGCTTAGCGGGGACCACCAATTACAATGAGCAGTTCTTC

D: -
J: TRBJ2-5
V: TRBV7-2
size: -
CDR3: CASKLQDARWLETQYF
DNA: TGTGCCAGCAAGCTTCAGGACGCACGATGGTTAGAGACCCAGTACTTC

D: TRBD2
J: TRBJ2-3
V: TRBV5-4
size: -
CDR3: CASRSGRAETDTQYF
DNA: TGTGCCAGCAGGAGCGGGAGGGCCGAAACAGATACGCAGTATTTT

D: TRBD1
J: TRBJ1-2
V: TRBV5-1
size: few
CDR3: CASSLLQGQGGYGYTF
DNA: TGCGCCAGCAGCTTACTACAGGGGCAAGGGGGCTATGGCTACACCTTC

D: TRBD1
J: TRBJ1-5
V: TRBV20-1
size: -
CDR3: CSAIGTANQPQHF
DNA: TGCAGTGCTATAGGGACAGCCAATCAGCCCCAGCATTTT

D: TRBD1
J: TRBJ2-1
V: TRBV20-1
size: many
CDR3: CSAPRQGSRNEQFF
DNA: TGCAGTGCCCCGAGACAGGGCTCTCGCAATGAGCAGTTCTTC

D: TRBD2
J: TRBJ2-3
V: TRBV11-2
size: -
CDR3: CASSLRTGTSGLTDTQYF
DNA: TGTGCCAGCAGCCTTCGCACCGGGACTAGCGGGTTGACAGATACGCAGTATTTT

D: TRBD2
J: TRBJ2-7
V: TRBV3-1
size: few
CDR3: CASSQERLAGQYF
DNA: TGTGCCAGCAGCCAAGAAAGACTAGCAGGGCAGTACTTC

D: TRBD1
J: TRBJ2-3
V: TRBV24-1
size: many
CDR3: CATSPGQGYTDTQYF
DNA: TGTGCCACCAGCCCTGGACAGGGATACACAGATACGCAGTATTTT

D: -
J: TRBJ1-1
V: TRBV6-1
size: -
CDR3: CASSVSTGRGAFF
DNA: TGTGCCAGCAGTGTTTCTACAGGGCGTGGAGCTTTCTTT

D: -
J: TRBJ1-1
V: TRBV5-1
size: -
CDR3: CASRGRGVGEAFF
DNA: TGCGCCAGCAGAGGCAGGGGTGTCGGTGAAGCTTTCTTT

D: -
J: TRBJ1-5
V: TRBV7-9
size: -
CDR3: CASSLGTLPQHF
DNA: TGTGCCAGCAGCTTAGGGACCCTGCCCCAGCATTTT